The 13 T cell receptor beta chains in this list originate from one sample, sequenced in a study of cytomegalovirus exposure and HLA in healthy donors. TCRdb's copy holds only in-frame clones and misses some; the assay was immunoSEQ multiplex PCR. The data contain some 170,000 clones, around nine tenths of them singletons. Sample: PBMCs. These TCRs come from a woman aged 18 to 35 in good health and CMV-seropositive.

This clone is a singleton in its sample. The chain links TRBV27 to TRBJ2-7, with a tentative D call TRBD1 (5 bases). The V gene's germline CDR1 is MNHEY and CDR2 SMNVEV (reference sequence). The CDR3 is 12 amino acids. Trimming removed 5 bases at V and 7 bases at J, with 12 bases between. The CDR3 DNA sequence: TGTGCCAGCAGTCCTCAGGGTGTGGAGCAGTACTTC. Translating gives CASSPQGVEQYF.

The chain combines TRBV30 with TRBJ1-5; 9 nucleotides agree with TRBD1. Germline values: CDR1 GTSNPN, CDR2 SVGIG (reference sequence). This CDR3 contains 15 residues. V was clipped by 0 bases and J by 5 bases; unmatched bases: 5. The CDR3 loop is CAWSVGQGRYQPQHF. CDR3 nucleotides: TGTGCCTGGAGTGTTGGACAGGGGAGATATCAGCCCCAGCATTTT. Filled out from reference TRBV30 and TRBJ1-5, the complete variable domain reads SQTIHQWPATLVQPVGSPLSLECTVEGTSNPNLYWYRQAAGRGLQLLFYSVGIGQISSEVPQNLSASRPQDRQFILSSKKLLLSDSGFYLCAWSVGQGRYQPQHFGDGTRLSIL.

This clone was detected once. The chain has TRBV11-2 and TRBJ2-1; unclear D gene. Germline CDR1 is SGHAT and CDR2 is FQNNGV. Trimming removed 2 bases from V and 0 bases from J, with 8 bases in between. The CDR3 has 15 amino acids. The CDR3 DNA reads as TGTGCCAGCAGCTTAACGGTGAGCTCCTACAATGAGCAGTTCTTC. It yields the protein CASSLTVSSYNEQFF.

The rearrangement joins TRBV10-3 to TRBJ1-1; tentative D call: TRBD1 (6 bases). CDR3 length: 16 amino acids. Germline V gives CDR1 ENHRY, CDR2 SYGVKD. Between the trimmed V and J ends, which lost 4 bases and 2 bases, there was a span of 17 bases. The CDR3 loop reads CAISGSGQTFNTEAFF. The CDR3 bases are TGTGCCATCAGTGGATCCGGACAGACCTTCAACACTGAAGCTTTCTTT.

This sequence joins TRBV6-6 and TRBJ2-3; perhaps TRBD2 as D (6 bases). Germline CDR1 MNHNY, CDR2 SVGAGI (reference sequence). The CDR3 totals 14 residues. The V end lost 6 bases, the J end lost 6 bases, and 16 bases lay between the germline ends. CDR3 DNA: TGTGCCAGCAGACCCGGACTAAGGGCTGATACGCAGTATTTT. Translation gives CASRPGLRADTQYF.

The V and J genes are TRBV28 and TRBJ2-1, with 12 bases fitting TRBD2. In germline, CDR1 is MDHEN, CDR2 SYDVKM. The CDR3 loop spans 17 amino acids. J was trimmed by 7 bases and V by 5 bases; bases with no gene match: 12. CDR3 amino acids: CASSVLAGGPGRNEQFF. In nucleotides, the CDR3 is TGTGCCAGCAGTGTTCTAGCGGGAGGGCCGGGTAGGAATGAGCAGTTCTTC.

The chain couples TRBV7-3 to TRBJ2-1, with D uncertain. The CDR3 runs 16 residues. Trimming cost V 0 bases and J 4 bases, with 13 bases left between them. The V gene's germline CDR1 is SGHTA and CDR2 FQGTGA. CDR3 sequence reads: CASSLTASASYNEQFF. CDR3 in DNA: TGTGCCAGCAGCTTAACAGCGTCCGCCTCGTACAATGAGCAGTTCTTC.

V gene TRBV19 combines with J gene TRBJ2-1; maybe TRBD2 (5 bases). The CDR3 covers 15 residues. In germline, CDR1 is LNHDA, CDR2 SQIVND (reference sequence). Trimming took 3 bases from V and 0 from J, leaving 9 bases between them. CDR3 DNA sequence: TGTGCCAGTAGTATCAGCGGTAGCTCCTACAATGAGCAGTTCTTC. Its translation is CASSISGSSYNEQFF.

This sequence joins TRBV28 and TRBJ2-7, with D maybe TRBD1 (5 bases). Germline CDR1 is MDHEN and CDR2 is SYDVKM. CDR3 length: 14 amino acids. V dropped 5 bases and J dropped 2 bases, with 13 bases sitting between them. CDR3 amino acids: CASSQQARPYEQYF. DNA for the CDR3: TGTGCCAGCAGTCAACAGGCTCGCCCCTACGAGCAGTACTTC.

This clone was seen a single time. The chain joins TRBV19 to TRBJ2-2, with D hard to call. This CDR3 region has 14 residues. Germline V gene data show CDR1 as LNHDA and CDR2 as SQIVND (reference sequence). Trimming shortened V by 9 bases and J by 0 bases, and 11 bases separated the two germline ends. As DNA, the CDR3 is TGTGCCAGCCACCCTAGGACGAACACCGGGGAGCTGTTTTTT. This gives the protein CASHPRTNTGELFF.

The V call is TRBV14, the J call TRBJ1-1; D not resolved. CDR1 and CDR2 from the germline V gene are SGHDN and FVKESK. The CDR3 runs to 13 residues. V gave up 2 bases and J gave up 4 bases, with 8 bases separating them. Here the CDR3 DNA reads TGTGCCAGCAGCCAAACGAGGGCCACTGAAGCTTTCTTT. Encoded protein: CASSQTRATEAFF.

A note on this clone: Additional DNA sequences in this sample encode the identical CDR3. The chain joins TRBV18 to TRBJ2-1, with 11 positions matching TRBD2. CDR1 and CDR2 (germline): KGHSH, LQKENI. There are 16 residues in the CDR3. Trimming cost V 2 bases and J 0 bases; bases outside gene matches: 0. The DNA for the CDR3 is TGTGCCAGCTCACCAGGACTAGCGGGCTCCTACAATGAGCAGTTCTTC. This gives the protein CASSPGLAGSYNEQFF.

The genes are TRBV5-1 and TRBJ1-1; 8 positions agree with TRBD1. The germline gives CDR1 SGHRS, CDR2 YFSETQ. After removal of 6 bases from V and 1 base from J, the junction contained 8 bases not matched to a gene. CDR3 length: 15 residues. Here the CDR3 DNA reads TGCGCCAGCACCGAATCCGGGACAGGGAACACTGAAGCTTTCTTT. Translation: CASTESGTGNTEAFF.